Detailed here is one T cell receptor (beta chain). Its antigen is not known. The sample originates from a study of cytomegalovirus exposure and HLA in healthy donors. Findings and limits, study-wide: TCR beta sequences numbering 16,951 were associated with HLA alleles at 0.05 false discovery rate in a later analysis. When analyzed later, a missense DCLRE1C variant was found to be linked to TCR beta V- and J-gene trimming.

Both 60 Vbeta primers and 13 Jbeta primers went into the PCR. TCRdb's table, derived via immunoSEQ multiplex PCR, lists solely in-frame clones and lacks some. Among roughly 100,000 clones listed, 9.5% to 15% were seen once. Trimming pared 8 bases from V and 4 bases from J, leaving 14 bases between. The CDR3 is made up of 13 amino acids. Germline-derived CDR1 and CDR2 are SGHTA and FQGNSA. The source of this sequence is a man between 35 and 55 years old in good health and CMV-seropositive. J is TRBJ1-1 and V is TRBV7-2; D is possibly TRBD1 (5 bases). Sequencing was done on a sample of PBMCs. CDR3 in amino acids: CASGHPKGTEAFF. The CDR3, as DNA: TGTGCCAGCGGACACCCTAAGGGCACTGAAGCTTTCTTT. The complete variable domain, with remaining parts taken from reference TRBV7-2 and TRBJ1-1, reads GAGVSQSPSNKVTEKGKDVELRCDPISGHTALYWYRQSLGQGLEFLIYFQGNSAPDKSGLPSDRFSAERTGGSVSTLTIQRTQQEDSAVYLCASGHPKGTEAFFGQGTRLTVV.